These T cell receptor beta chains were read from a single sample in a study of lymphopenia after photon versus proton radiotherapy. Profiled with immunoSEQ multiplex PCR; TCRdb holds only in-frame clones, not every one. The top ten clones hold 9.5% to 15% of a sample with about 62,000 clones, around 90% of them seen once. The specimen was peripheral blood, collected from a patient treated with proton-based radiotherapy. The receptors come from a man older than 75 with esophageal cancer. CDR3s include the opening cysteine and the closing phenylalanine or tryptophan. A D gene is named only where the DNA matches it firmly. Where a row states a size, it is once, few, many or the class of an expanded clone; other rows omit it.

size: .
J: TRBJ2-7
V: TRBV7-9
D: .
DNA: TGTGCCAGCAGCTTAAGCAGCCATCTCTACGAGCAGTACTTC
CDR3: CASSLSSHLYEQYF

size: .
J: TRBJ1-1
V: TRBV6-1
D: .
DNA: TGTGCCAGCACCGTCGGACACCTCACTGAAGCTTTCTTT
CDR3: CASTVGHLTEAFF

size: .
J: TRBJ2-7
V: TRBV11-2
D: .
DNA: TGTGCCAGCAGCCCCGGGGCCGATAGACTCTACGAGCAGTACTTC
CDR3: CASSPGADRLYEQYF

size: once
J: TRBJ2-7
V: TRBV2
D: .
DNA: TGTGCCAGCAGTGGACTGGCGGTGGGCGAGCAGTACTTC
CDR3: CASSGLAVGEQYF

size: once
J: TRBJ2-2
V: TRBV19
D: .
DNA: TGTGCCAGTAGTCAAAACGGGGGGAACACCGGGGAGCTGTTTTTT
CDR3: CASSQNGGNTGELFF

size: .
J: TRBJ2-7
V: TRBV5-1
D: .
DNA: TGCGCCAGCAGCCCGGGGGGCGGGAATACCTACGAGCAGTACTTC
CDR3: CASSPGGGNTYEQYF

size: .
J: TRBJ1-1
V: TRBV4-2
D: TRBD1
DNA: TGTGCCAGCAGCTTTCGGGACAGGGCGGACACTGAAGCTTTCTTT
CDR3: CASSFRDRADTEAFF

size: .
J: TRBJ1-3
V: TRBV6-6
D: .
DNA: TGTGCCAGCAGTCCCCAGGGGTTAGTTGGAAACACCATATATTTT
CDR3: CASSPQGLVGNTIYF

size: .
J: TRBJ2-1
V: TRBV11-3
D: .
DNA: TGTGCCAGCAGCTTAGATGGACCGGGACGCTTAGGCGATGAGCAGTTCTTC
CDR3: CASSLDGPGRLGDEQFF

size: .
J: TRBJ2-7
V: TRBV7-9
D: TRBD1
DNA: TGTGCCAGCGCCACGGGACAGGGAGTCTCGACCTACGAGCAGTACTTC
CDR3: CASATGQGVSTYEQYF

size: .
J: TRBJ1-4
V: TRBV7-9
D: .
DNA: TGTGCCAGCAGCTTGGGGAGAGTGGCGACTAATGAAAAACTGTTTTTT
CDR3: CASSLGRVATNEKLFF

size: .
J: TRBJ2-2
V: TRBV5-1
D: .
DNA: TGCGCCAGCAGCTTCAGGGCACGCACCGGGGAGCTGTTTTTT
CDR3: CASSFRARTGELFF

size: .
J: TRBJ1-6
V: TRBV4-1
D: TRBD1
DNA: TGCGCCAGCAGCCACCGGGACAGTTATAATTCACCCCTCCACTTT
CDR3: CASSHRDSYNSPLHF

size: .
J: TRBJ1-6
V: TRBV4-1
D: .
DNA: TGCGCCAGCAGCCCGGGGCTCACCCAAATTGGATCACCCCTCCACTTT
CDR3: CASSPGLTQIGSPLHF

size: .
J: TRBJ2-3
V: TRBV7-9
D: TRBD1
DNA: TGTGCCAGCCGAAATACAGGGGGCGCATATACGCAGTATTTT
CDR3: CASRNTGGAYTQYF

size: .
J: TRBJ2-5
V: TRBV2
D: TRBD2
DNA: TGTGCCAGCAGTGGGGGACTACAAGAGACCCAGTACTTC
CDR3: CASSGGLQETQYF

size: .
J: TRBJ2-3
V: TRBV5-1
D: TRBD1
DNA: TGCGCCAGCAACCGGGACAGAAGCACAGATACGCAGTATTTT
CDR3: CASNRDRSTDTQYF

size: .
J: TRBJ2-1
V: TRBV5-1
D: .
DNA: TGCGCCAGCAGCCACGGGGTGACGGGACCCTCTTACAATGAGCAGTTCTTC
CDR3: CASSHGVTGPSYNEQFF

size: .
J: TRBJ2-7
V: TRBV14
D: .
DNA: TGTGCCAGCAGCCGGGCCAGCTCCTACGAGCAGTACTTC
CDR3: CASSRASSYEQYF

size: .
J: TRBJ1-6
V: TRBV9
D: TRBD1
DNA: TGTGCCAGCAGCGTAGTGGGACAGGGCGATTCACCCCTCCACTTT
CDR3: CASSVVGQGDSPLHF

size: .
J: TRBJ1-3
V: TRBV7-8
D: .
DNA: TGTGCCAGCAGCCCTCGAGCTTTCAGCTCTGGAAACACCATATATTTT
CDR3: CASSPRAFSSGNTIYF

size: .
J: TRBJ1-3
V: TRBV19
D: .
DNA: TGTGCCAGCCAACAGGGCCTCTCTGGAAACACCATATATTTT
CDR3: CASQQGLSGNTIYF

size: few
J: TRBJ2-1
V: TRBV30
D: .
DNA: TGTGCCTGGGAGGTCGGAAGCTCCTACAATGAGCAGTTCTTC
CDR3: CAWEVGSSYNEQFF

size: .
J: TRBJ2-1
V: TRBV12-5
D: TRBD2
DNA: TGTGCTAGTGGTTTGGTACTTCCCGGGGGGTACCACAATGAGCAGTTCTTC
CDR3: CASGLVLPGGYHNEQFF

size: .
J: TRBJ2-1
V: TRBV19
D: TRBD1
DNA: TGTGCCAGCCACCGTAGGGACAGAGACAATGAGCAGTTCTTC
CDR3: CASHRRDRDNEQFF

size: .
J: TRBJ2-7
V: TRBV20-1
D: .
DNA: TGCAGTGCTAGAGATAGCTACGAGCAGTACTTC
CDR3: CSARDSYEQYF

size: .
J: TRBJ1-3
V: TRBV6-1
D: .
DNA: TGTGCCAGCAGTTCAGGGCCTGGAAACACCATATATTTT
CDR3: CASSSGPGNTIYF

size: .
J: TRBJ2-5
V: TRBV4-1
D: .
DNA: TGCGCCAGCAGGCTAAGTGCTGGTGTGGAGACCCAGTACTTC
CDR3: CASRLSAGVETQYF

size: .
J: TRBJ1-3
V: TRBV5-6
D: .
DNA: TGTGCCAGCAGCTCCCGGTCCTTTTGGGCTGGAAACACCATATATTTT
CDR3: CASSSRSFWAGNTIYF

size: .
J: TRBJ2-7
V: TRBV20-1
D: .
DNA: TGCAGTGCTAGATCCGCGGTTGCGCAGTACTTC
CDR3: CSARSAVAQYF

size: .
J: TRBJ2-5
V: TRBV7-2
D: TRBD2
DNA: TGTGCCAGCAGCTTAGGTAGCGGGGGAGAGACCCAGTACTTC
CDR3: CASSLGSGGETQYF

size: .
J: TRBJ1-2
V: TRBV7-9
D: .
DNA: TGTGCCAGCGGAGAGGGTTTTGGTGGCTATGGCTACACCTTC
CDR3: CASGEGFGGYGYTF

size: .
J: TRBJ2-2
V: TRBV7-9
D: .
DNA: TGTGCCAGCAGCTTAGGGGGCCCGAACACCGGGGAGCTGTTTTTT
CDR3: CASSLGGPNTGELFF

size: .
J: TRBJ2-7
V: TRBV5-6
D: TRBD2
DNA: TGTGCCAGCAGCCAACTGGCGGGGGGGACCTACGAGCAGTACTTC
CDR3: CASSQLAGGTYEQYF

size: .
J: TRBJ2-5
V: TRBV30
D: TRBD2
DNA: TGTGCCTGGAGCCACGGACTAGCGGGAGAGACCCAGTACTTC
CDR3: CAWSHGLAGETQYF

size: .
J: TRBJ1-1
V: TRBV6-1
D: .
DNA: TGTGCCAGCAGTATACATTTCATGAACACTGAAGCTTTCTTT
CDR3: CASSIHFMNTEAFF

size: .
J: TRBJ2-7
V: TRBV29-1
D: .
DNA: TGCAGCGTCGGCAGGGGATCTCTCTACGAGCAGTACTTC
CDR3: CSVGRGSLYEQYF

size: .
J: TRBJ1-2
V: TRBV30
D: .
DNA: TGTGCCTGGAACCCTCCGACAGGTTGGAACTATGGCTACACCTTC
CDR3: CAWNPPTGWNYGYTF

size: .
J: TRBJ2-1
V: TRBV9
D: .
DNA: TGTGCCAGCAGCGTTTCAGAGCAGTTCTTC
CDR3: CASSVSEQFF

size: .
J: TRBJ1-1
V: TRBV18
D: .
DNA: TGTGCCAGCTCACCGACGGCCGCGACGGACAACACTGAAGCTTTCTTT
CDR3: CASSPTAATDNTEAFF

size: .
J: TRBJ2-5
V: TRBV30
D: .
DNA: TGTGCCTGGAGTGGGCTGTTCCAAGAGACCCAGTACTTC
CDR3: CAWSGLFQETQYF